One sample yielded the 21 T cell receptor beta chains listed below, sequenced in a study of cytomegalovirus exposure and HLA in healthy donors. Amplification used 60 Vbeta primers and 13 Jbeta primers. Sequenced by immunoSEQ multiplex PCR; TCRdb stores in-frame clones only, minus some. This sample has around 130,000 clones; approximately 80% occur once, and the top ten carry just under 3%. Sequenced material: PBMCs. Receptors originate from a woman under 30 in good health and CMV-seropositive.

This sequence joins TRBV14 and TRBJ2-5, with D perhaps matching TRBD2 (5 bases). The better agreement between TRBJ2-7 and the DNA end casts doubt on the J call. In germline, CDR1 is SGHDN, CDR2 FVKESK. CDR3 length: 14 amino acids. The CDR3 loop is CASSPFDYAYEQYF. The CDR3 nucleotides read TGTGCCAGCAGCCCTTTTGACTACGCCTACGAGCAGTACTTC.

The genes are TRBV6-6 and TRBJ2-5, with 11 bases matching TRBD2. The CDR3 contains 15 residues. With 5 bases clipped from V and 2 bases from J, the junction kept 4 bases outside the gene matches. Germline CDR1 MNHNY, CDR2 SVGAGI (reference sequence). CDR3 bases: TGTGCCAGCAGTAATTTAGCGGGGGGGCAAGAGACCCAGTACTTC. As protein: CASSNLAGGQETQYF.

This clone was found once. The chain recombines TRBV7-9 with TRBJ1-4, with D perhaps matching TRBD1 (5 bases). The CDR3 is 16 residues long. Germline V gene lookup returns CDR1 SEHNR and CDR2 FQNEAQ (reference sequence). The V gene lost 1 base and the J gene lost 2 bases, with 11 bases spanning the gap. This CDR3 reads CASSLGPGGTNEKLFF. The CDR3 nucleotides read TGTGCCAGCAGCTTAGGGCCCGGGGGGACTAATGAAAAACTGTTTTTT.

The CDR3 loop reads CASSPGGYSNQPQHF. The CDR3 DNA is TGTGCCAGCAGCCCCGGGGGGTATAGCAATCAGCCCCAGCATTTT. The V call is TRBV7-2, the J call TRBJ1-5; a possible D gene is TRBD1 (5 bases). V was clipped by 5 bases and J by 0 bases, with 11 bases between them. This CDR3 region has 15 residues. Germline V lookup: CDR1 SGHTA, CDR2 FQGNSA.

This rearrangement joins TRBV19 to TRBJ2-4; 9 bases map to TRBD1. The junction had 5 bases not matched to a gene; V was cut back by 4 bases and J by 7 bases. There are 14 residues in the CDR3. Germline CDR1 and CDR2: LNHDA and SQIVND (reference sequence). DNA for the CDR3: TGTGCCAGTAGTACCGGGACAGGGTCCAACATTCAGTACTTC. This gives the protein CASSTGTGSNIQYF.

V gene TRBV5-1 combines with J gene TRBJ1-1; D gene unclear. Trimming took 4 bases from V and 7 from J, leaving 11 bases between them. Germline loops: CDR1 SGHRS, CDR2 YFSETQ. The CDR3 totals 12 residues. CDR3 coding DNA: TGCGCCAGCAGCAGAGACATCAGTGAAGCTTTCTTT. Translating it yields CASSRDISEAFF.

Concerning this clone itself: Germline is not matched at one junction end, which may reflect a read error. The same CDR3 arises from other DNA sequences in this sample as well. V gene TRBV10-3 combines with J gene TRBJ2-5; D is undetermined. The CDR3 is 17 residues long. Germline CDR1 ENHRY, CDR2 SYGVKD. This CDR3 is CAISERWAGTYQETQYF. In DNA form, the CDR3 reads TGCGCCATCAGTGAGCGATGGGCTGGCACGTACCAAGAGACCCAGTACTTC.

The chain couples TRBV9 to TRBJ1-2; TRBD1 might be the D (5 bases). Germline values: CDR1 SGDLS, CDR2 YYNGEE. CDR3 size: 16 residues. The ends were cut back, 2 bases at V and 1 base at J, with 15 bases in the middle. CDR3 sequence: CASSVAARVNNYGYTF. The CDR3 coding sequence is TGTGCCAGCAGCGTTGCTGCCAGGGTGAATAACTATGGCTACACCTTC. Using reference TRBV9 and TRBJ1-2 for the parts outside the CDR3, the full variable domain is DSGVTQTPKHLITATGQRVTLRCSPRSGDLSVYWYQQSLDQGLQFLIQYYNGEERAKGNILERFSAQQFPDLHSELNLSSLELGDSALYFCASSVAARVNNYGYTFGSGTRLTVV.

This chain connects TRBV27 to TRBJ1-1, with 7 bases matching TRBD1. The CDR3 consists of 13 residues. Germline V gene data show CDR1 as MNHEY and CDR2 as SMNVEV (reference sequence). V shed 5 bases, J shed 5 bases, and the junction held 5 bases outside the gene matches. CDR3 sequence: CASSPMDRTEAFF. CDR3 nucleotides: TGTGCCAGCAGTCCAATGGACAGGACTGAAGCTTTCTTT.

The V call is TRBV6-5, the J call TRBJ2-3, with 10 bases identical to TRBD2. CDR3 length: 15 amino acids. V was pared by 4 bases and J by 5 bases, with 6 bases of the junction left unmatched. Germline V CDR1 and CDR2: MNHEY, SVGAGI. The CDR3 sequence is CASSSAGGPGDTQYF. DNA for the CDR3: TGTGCCAGCAGTTCAGCGGGGGGGCCGGGAGATACGCAGTATTTT.

By share, this clone ranks as medium-sized (0.01 to 0.1%). V usage is TRBV2 and J usage is TRBJ2-1, with TRBD2 matching 7 bases. Germline CDR1 reads SNHLY; CDR2 reads FYNNEI. This CDR3 comprises 12 residues. V shed 8 bases, J shed 2 bases, and the junction held 0 bases outside the gene matches. The CDR3 is CASGGAYNEQFF. The CDR3 DNA reads as TGTGCCAGCGGGGGGGCCTACAATGAGCAGTTCTTC. Full variable domain (missing parts from reference TRBV2 and TRBJ2-1): EPEVTQTPSHQVTQMGQEVILRCVPISNHLYFYWYRQILGQKVEFLVSFYNNEISEKSEIFDDQFSVERPDGSNFTLKIRSTKLEDSAMYFCASGGAYNEQFFGPGTRLTVL.

This rearrangement joins TRBV28 to TRBJ2-1; TRBD1 might be the D (5 bases). V was clipped by 5 bases and J by 0 bases, with 14 bases between them. The CDR3 spans 16 residues. Germline V gene sequence: CDR1 MDHEN, CDR2 SYDVKM. In DNA form, the CDR3 reads TGTGCCAGCAGTCCCCAGGGTCCCGGCTCCTACAATGAGCAGTTCTTC. It encodes CASSPQGPGSYNEQFF.

The table lists this clone with a count of one. The chain links TRBV11-3 to TRBJ2-2; D is perhaps TRBD1 (5 bases). The germline CDR1 and CDR2 sequences are SGHNT and YENEEA. There are 15 residues in the CDR3. Trimming pared 4 bases from V and 0 bases from J, leaving 9 bases between. The CDR3 bases are TGTGCCAGCAGCTCTTCAGGGACGAACACCGGGGAGCTGTTTTTT. This sequence encodes CASSSSGTNTGELFF.

The chain combines TRBV5-1 with TRBJ2-1; no reliable D call. The V gene lost 0 bases and the J gene lost 3 bases, with 4 bases spanning the gap. The CDR3 contains 13 residues. Germline CDR1 and CDR2: SGHRS and YFSETQ. DNA for the CDR3: TGCGCCAGCAGCTTGGACATCTACAATGAGCAGTTCTTC. Residues: CASSLDIYNEQFF.

The J gene is TRBJ2-2, the V gene TRBV27, with D possibly matching TRBD2 (6 bases). This CDR3 comprises 11 residues. Germline V gene data show CDR1 as MNHEY and CDR2 as SMNVEV (reference sequence). CDR3 residues: CASGNTGELFF. The CDR3 nucleotides read TGTGCTAGCGGCAACACCGGGGAGCTGTTTTTT.

This rearrangement joins TRBV7-2 to TRBJ2-7, with 9 bases aligning to TRBD2. The CDR3 totals 14 residues. Germline V gives CDR1 SGHTA, CDR2 FQGNSA. After removal of 1 base from V and 6 bases from J, the junction contained 4 bases not matched to a gene. In nucleotides, the CDR3 is TGTGCCAGCAGCTTAGTTGCGGGGGGGCGCGAGCAGTACTTC. Translated: CASSLVAGGREQYF.

CDR3: CASRRDRDNEQFF. Written as DNA, the CDR3 is TGCGCCAGTCGCCGGGACAGGGATAATGAGCAGTTCTTC. The chain employs TRBV23-1 and TRBJ2-1; 9 positions match TRBD1. TRBV23-1 is sorted into the ORF group, with uncertain function. CDR3 length: 13 residues. V lost 9 bases to trimming and J lost 7 bases; unmatched junction nucleotides: 7.

This chain connects TRBV15 to TRBJ1-5, with D unclear. Deletions cut 5 bases from V and 6 bases from J, with 11 bases between. The CDR3 length is 13 residues. The germline V gene has CDR1 LNHNV and CDR2 YYDKDF (reference sequence). The CDR3 here is CATSVVAAQPQHF. CDR3 nucleotide sequence: TGTGCCACCAGCGTAGTGGCGGCTCAGCCCCAGCATTTT.

The chain uses TRBV11-2 and TRBJ1-6, with 9 bases matching TRBD1. V lost 4 bases to trimming and J lost 6 bases; unmatched junction nucleotides: 4. Germline assignment: CDR1 SGHAT and CDR2 FQNNGV. This CDR3 has 15 residues. Here the CDR3 reads CASSSTGQGNSPLHF. The CDR3 region has the DNA TGTGCCAGCAGCTCCACGGGACAGGGTAATTCACCCCTCCACTTT.

The chain recombines TRBV7-3 with TRBJ2-3; no definite D call. Germline V gene sequence: CDR1 SGHTA, CDR2 FQGTGA. Between the trimmed V and J ends, which lost 2 bases and 2 bases, there was a span of 11 bases. The CDR3 covers 15 residues. The CDR3 DNA is TGTGCCAGCAGCTTATTGCACAGAGCCACAGATACGCAGTATTTT. Translated: CASSLLHRATDTQYF.

The gene calls are TRBV27 and TRBJ2-1; possible D gene TRBD2, 6 bases. CDR1 and CDR2 (germline): MNHEY, SMNVEV (reference sequence). The germline V and J ends were trimmed by 2 bases and 3 bases, with 17 bases remaining between them. The CDR3 runs 17 residues. The CDR3 region is CASSLRVAGLNYNEQFF. The DNA of the CDR3 is TGTGCCAGCAGTTTAAGGGTGGCGGGGTTGAACTACAATGAGCAGTTCTTC.